These 25 T cell receptor beta chains share one sample of origin, sequenced in a study of shared clonotypes between healthy human individuals. Assay used: immunoSEQ multiplex PCR; TCRdb lists only in-frame clones, some missing. The table includes approximately 980,000 clones, roughly 72% detected once. Source material: memory CD4+ T cells sorted from blood. The subset here: CD45RA-negative fraction. These TCRs come from a man younger than 30 in good health.

This chain links TRBV10-2 with TRBJ1-2; D remains unclear. With 7 bases removed from V and 2 bases from J, the gap between germline ends came to 8 bases. Germline-derived CDR1 and CDR2 are WSHSY and SAAADI. The CDR3 has 12 amino acids. This CDR3 is CASTRQNYGYTF. The DNA of the CDR3 is TGCGCCAGCACCCGGCAAAACTATGGCTACACCTTC.

The genes are TRBV4-3 and TRBJ2-1; possibly TRBD2 for D (6 bases). Germline assignment: CDR1 LGHNA and CDR2 YSLEER. This CDR3 comprises 16 residues. V dropped 0 bases and J dropped 4 bases, with 13 bases sitting between them. CDR3 nucleotide sequence: TGCGCCAGCAGCCAAGAAGGGCCGGGGGAATACAATGAGCAGTTCTTC. Translating gives CASSQEGPGEYNEQFF.

The V and J genes are TRBV28 and TRBJ1-2; D is perhaps TRBD1 (5 bases). Between the trimmed V and J ends, which lost 7 bases and 5 bases, there was a span of 8 bases. The CDR3 is made up of 11 amino acids. The germline CDR1 and CDR2 sequences are MDHEN and SYDVKM. The chain's CDR3 is CASMGGYGYTF. CDR3 sequence (DNA): TGTGCCAGCATGGGGGGTTATGGCTACACCTTC.

The sample holds a few counts of this clone. This chain links TRBV10-2 with TRBJ1-2; D is ambiguous. The V and J ends lost 3 bases and 5 bases respectively, with 25 bases between them. The CDR3 is 18 residues long. The germline gives CDR1 WSHSY, CDR2 SAAADI. As DNA, the CDR3 is TGCGCCAGCAGTGACCCCCATGACCTTGCGGACGACATTTATGGCTACACCTTC. Amino acid sequence: CASSDPHDLADDIYGYTF.

The chain recombines TRBV30 with TRBJ2-3; 7 bases agree with TRBD2. CDR1 is GTSNPN and CDR2 is SVGIG in the germline V gene (reference sequence). The CDR3 is 16 residues long. J was trimmed by 1 base and V by 0 bases; bases with no gene match: 7. CDR3 DNA sequence: TGTGCCTGGAGTGTCGACCCAGCGGGGCGCACAGATACGCAGTATTTT. Amino acid sequence: CAWSVDPAGRTDTQYF.

The chain carries TRBV29-1 and TRBJ2-7; D possibly corresponds to TRBD2 (6 bases). Trimming removed 3 bases from V and 4 bases from J, with 13 bases in between. Per germline, CDR1 SQVTM and CDR2 ANQGSEA. This CDR3 spans 13 amino acids. The CDR3: CSVDRSGGYEQYF. In DNA form, the CDR3 reads TGCAGCGTTGACCGTAGCGGAGGATACGAGCAGTACTTC.

The rearrangement uses TRBV7-2 and TRBJ2-3, with a possible D match to TRBD2 (7 bases). The germline CDR1 and CDR2 sequences are SGHTA and FQGNSA. Trimming left V 2 bases short and J 4 bases short, with 13 bases between. The CDR3 has 15 amino acids. The CDR3 nucleotides read TGTGCCAGCAGCTTAACGGGGGGCGCGTCAGATACGCAGTATTTT. It specifies CASSLTGGASDTQYF.

The chain joins TRBV14 to TRBJ1-6; TRBD1 matches 10 bases. The V gene's germline CDR1 is SGHDN and CDR2 FVKESK. The length of the CDR3 is 15 residues. The J segment lost 12 bases and the V segment lost 5 bases, leaving 10 bases of the junction unmatched. The CDR3 bases are TGTGCCAGCAGCTCTGCCGGGACAGGGGTGGGACCCCTCCACTTT. Translation gives CASSSAGTGVGPLHF.

The chain employs TRBV10-1 and TRBJ2-7, with D tentatively TRBD1 or TRBD2 (5 bases each). CDR3 length equals 14 residues. Per the germline V gene, CDR1 is WNHNN and CDR2 is SYGVQD (reference sequence). The V end was cut by 11 bases, the J end by 1 base, with 18 bases between. CDR3 in DNA: TGCGCCGCTCGAAGGTGGGACGGGTCCTACGAGCAGTACTTC. Translation: CAARRWDGSYEQYF.

As concerns this clone: The same CDR3 is also encoded by other DNA sequences in this sample. V gene TRBV5-1 combines with J gene TRBJ1-5; D is perhaps TRBD1 (6 bases). This CDR3 is 15 amino acids long. Deletions cut 0 bases from V and 4 bases from J, with 11 bases between. Germline V CDR1 and CDR2: SGHRS, YFSETQ. The CDR3 DNA follows: TGCGCCAGCAGCTTGGACGGGAGGGGGAATCAGCCCCAGCATTTT. It is translated as CASSLDGRGNQPQHF.

The rearrangement uses TRBV6-1 and TRBJ2-7; D tentatively reads TRBD1 or TRBD2 (6 bases each). The germline V gene encodes CDR1 MNHNS and CDR2 SASEGT. CDR3 size: 15 residues. The ends were cut back, 0 bases at V and 2 bases at J, with 11 bases in the middle. The CDR3 DNA reads as TGTGCCAGCAGTGAAGCGGGGGCGGGACCCTACGAGCAGTACTTC. This gives the protein CASSEAGAGPYEQYF.

To note about this clone: This same CDR3 is encoded by further DNA sequences in the sample. This sequence joins TRBV5-6 and TRBJ2-5; possible D gene TRBD2, 5 bases. The length of the CDR3 is 12 residues. V lost 3 bases and J lost 5, with 8 bases in between. CDR1 is SGHDT, CDR2 YYEEEE, per germline. The CDR3 loop reads CASSSGLETQYF. The DNA for the CDR3 is TGTGCCAGCAGCTCAGGACTGGAGACCCAGTACTTC.

The J gene is TRBJ2-7, the V gene TRBV5-8, with D perhaps matching TRBD2 (6 bases). Germline CDR1 SGHTS, CDR2 YDEGEE. The CDR3 is 17 residues long. V lost 0 bases to trimming and J lost 3 bases, with 19 bases between them. CDR3 loop: CASSLVRDSINVYEQYF. CDR3 sequence (DNA): TGTGCCAGCAGCTTGGTCAGGGACTCCATAAACGTCTACGAGCAGTACTTC.

This chain uses TRBV5-6 with TRBJ2-5; TRBD2 aligns across 10 bases. This CDR3 has 14 amino acids. Germline V gene lookup returns CDR1 SGHDT and CDR2 YYEEEE. V lost 3 bases, J lost 5 bases, and 4 bases stayed unmatched. The CDR3 DNA follows: TGTGCCAGCAGCTCGCTAGCGGGGGTGGAGACCCAGTACTTC. This sequence encodes CASSSLAGVETQYF.

CDR3 sequence: CASSLNQALETQYF. The CDR3 bases are TGCGCCAGCAGCTTGAATCAGGCCCTCGAGACCCAGTACTTC. The gene calls are TRBV5-1 and TRBJ2-5; D remains unclear. The CDR3 has 14 amino acids. V lost 1 base, J lost 5 bases, and 12 bases lay in between. In germline, CDR1 is SGHRS, CDR2 YFSETQ.

This clone showed up just a few times. J is TRBJ1-2 and V is TRBV4-3; D not resolved. The germline gives CDR1 LGHNA, CDR2 YSLEER. V gave up 4 bases and J gave up 4 bases, with 10 bases separating them. This CDR3 is 13 amino acids long. The CDR3 is CASSPDSGYGYTF. The CDR3 nucleotides read TGCGCCAGCAGCCCAGACTCCGGCTATGGCTACACCTTC.

CDR3 DNA sequence: TGCGCCAGCAGCCAAGTCCCCTTGTCGGGACAGGGGGGCTATGGCTACACCTTC. It translates to CASSQVPLSGQGGYGYTF. J is TRBJ1-2 and V is TRBV4-1, with 11 bases matching TRBD1. V shed 1 base, J shed 4 bases, and the junction held 11 bases outside the gene matches. The CDR3 covers 18 residues. In germline, CDR1 is MGHRA, CDR2 YSYEKL.

The V gene is TRBV4-1, the J gene TRBJ2-3; the D gene is possibly TRBD1 (5 bases). Germline V gene sequence: CDR1 MGHRA, CDR2 YSYEKL. CDR3 length: 14 residues. V dropped 5 bases and J dropped 4 bases, with 13 bases sitting between them. The DNA for the CDR3 is TGCGCCAGCAGCTACCCAGGGAAGGCAGATACGCAGTATTTT. Translation: CASSYPGKADTQYF.

This chain links TRBV27 with TRBJ2-4; D is possibly TRBD1 or TRBD2 (5 bases each). Per the germline V gene, CDR1 is MNHEY and CDR2 is SMNVEV (reference sequence). The CDR3 runs 15 residues. V was shortened by 4 bases and J by 4 bases, with 14 bases between the two germline ends. CDR3 sequence: CASSSTPGRKNIQYF. In nucleotides, the CDR3 is TGTGCCAGCAGTTCCACTCCGGGACGGAAAAACATTCAGTACTTC.

The chain couples TRBV5-6 to TRBJ2-5, with 8 bases identical to TRBD1. The junction had 9 bases not matched to a gene; V was cut back by 4 bases and J by 4 bases. CDR1 SGHDT and CDR2 YYEEEE come from the germline V gene. This CDR3 has 15 amino acids. CDR3 sequence reads: CASSPQGVSGETQYF. The CDR3, as DNA: TGTGCCAGCAGCCCACAGGGGGTGTCGGGAGAGACCCAGTACTTC.

This clone occurred once. The sample holds other DNA sequences that translate to the same CDR3. The chain recombines TRBV6-1 with TRBJ2-7; possible D gene TRBD1, 5 bases. The CDR3 runs to 13 residues. CDR1 and CDR2 from the germline V gene are MNHNS and SASEGT. Trimming shortened V by 2 bases and J by 2 bases, and 7 bases separated the two germline ends. CDR3 residues: CASSELGPYEQYF. In DNA, the CDR3 is TGTGCCAGCAGTGAATTGGGGCCCTACGAGCAGTACTTC.

The chain is built from TRBV19 and TRBJ1-2; 10 bases fit TRBD1. The CDR3 loop spans 15 amino acids. Trimming cost V 7 bases and J 4 bases; bases outside gene matches: 9. Per germline, CDR1 LNHDA and CDR2 SQIVND (reference sequence). The CDR3 sequence is CASNNLDRGVYGYTF. The DNA of the CDR3 is TGTGCCAGTAACAACCTGGACAGGGGGGTCTATGGCTACACCTTC.

The rearrangement joins TRBV5-4 to TRBJ2-5, with 15 bases that match TRBD2. The germline CDR1 and CDR2 sequences are SGHNT and YYREEE (reference sequence). Losses at the gene ends were 4 bases for V and 9 bases for J; bases not matched to a gene: 10. The CDR3 is made up of 16 amino acids. The CDR3 sequence is CASSAGLAGGPVAQYF. CDR3 DNA: TGTGCCAGCAGCGCGGGACTAGCGGGAGGTCCCGTCGCCCAGTACTTC.

This rearrangement joins TRBV28 to TRBJ1-3; D uncertain. Germline CDR1 MDHEN, CDR2 SYDVKM. Trimming shortened V by 6 bases and J by 0 bases, and 9 bases separated the two germline ends. The CDR3 spans 14 residues. In DNA form, the CDR3 reads TGTGCCAGCAGCTTTACCCACTCTGGAAACACCATATATTTT. Protein: CASSFTHSGNTIYF.

The rearrangement joins TRBV4-1 to TRBJ2-1, with unresolved D. The CDR3 contains 15 residues. Trimming shortened V by 1 base and J by 2 bases, and 9 bases separated the two germline ends. CDR1 and CDR2 (germline): MGHRA, YSYEKL. The CDR3 bases are TGCGCCAGCAGCCAAGTAGTTGCGACCTACAATGAGCAGTTCTTC. The encoded protein is CASSQVVATYNEQFF.